Reported below is one TCR beta chain. This record comes from a study of blood T cell repertoires in COVID-19. As for the study in general: Both acute and convalescent COVID-19 samples were obtained from the United States, Italy and Spain.

The data were produced by immunoSEQ multiplex PCR, yet TCRdb's version contains in-frame clones alone and is incomplete. The sample holds about 370,000 clones, around 87% seen once. The V gene's germline CDR1 is LGHDT and CDR2 YNNKEL (reference sequence). Trimming cost V 2 bases and J 2 bases, with 13 bases left between them. The CDR3 runs 17 residues. Sequencing was done on a sample of peripheral blood. This receptor was obtained from a woman aged 25 to 39 with COVID-19, enrolled during active disease. The chain is built from TRBV3-1 (or the pseudogene TRBV3-2) and TRBJ2-6; D remains unclear. DNA of the CDR3: TGTGCCAGCAGCCAACCTCAGAGGCGCCCTGGGGCCAACGTCCTGACTTTC. Protein sequence: CASSQPQRRPGANVLTF.